The 31 T cell receptor beta chains reported below all come from one sample, sequenced in a study of PD-1 blockade in classical Hodgkin lymphoma. Every one of the patients relapsed after autologous stem cell transplantation (brentuximab vedotin exposure was variable). Method: immunoSEQ multiplex PCR; TCRdb's copy keeps in-frame clones and lacks some. The sample contains more than 90,000 clones, around 81% of which appear only once. The material was peripheral blood mononuclear cells (PBMCs), obtained before the second cycle of nivolumab. The origin of the receptors is a human donor with classical Hodgkin lymphoma.

The chain carries TRBV18 and TRBJ2-7; D is possibly TRBD1 (6 bases). The germline V and J ends were trimmed by 1 base and 0 bases, with 10 bases remaining between them. The CDR3 has 15 amino acids. CDR1 and CDR2 (germline): KGHSH, LQKENI. The CDR3 region is CASSPQQGSSYEQYF. In DNA, the CDR3 is TGTGCCAGCTCACCACAGCAGGGGAGCTCCTACGAGCAGTACTTC.

The chain is built from TRBV30 and TRBJ2-5; D could derive from TRBD1 or TRBD2 (5 bases each). V was pared by 8 bases and J by 3 bases, with 16 bases between. Germline loops: CDR1 GTSNPN, CDR2 SVGIG (reference sequence). This CDR3 contains 13 residues. The CDR3, as DNA: TGTGCCATGCCCGGGACCAGGAAAGAGACCCAGTACTTC. It encodes CAMPGTRKETQYF.

V gene TRBV5-1 combines with J gene TRBJ2-1, with a tentative D call TRBD1 (6 bases). Germline-derived CDR1 and CDR2 are SGHRS and YFSETQ. V lost 4 bases to trimming and J lost 3 bases, with 11 bases between them. This CDR3 is 14 amino acids long. CDR3 DNA sequence: TGCGCCAGCAGCCCCCAAGGGGGCTACAATGAGCAGTTCTTC. Translating gives CASSPQGGYNEQFF. Supplemented by reference TRBV5-1 and TRBJ2-1, the full variable domain reads KAGVTQTPRYLIKTRGQQVTLSCSPISGHRSVSWYQQTPGQGLQFLFEYFSETQRNKGNFPGRFSGRQFSNSRSEMNVSTLELGDSALYLCASSPQGGYNEQFFGPGTRLTVL.

J is TRBJ1-2 and V is TRBV28; possible D gene TRBD1, 5 bases. Per germline, CDR1 MDHEN and CDR2 SYDVKM. V was pared by 5 bases and J by 5 bases, with 12 bases between. The CDR3 totals 13 residues. This chain's CDR3 is CASSDRPLYGYTF. The CDR3 region has the DNA TGTGCCAGCAGTGACAGACCGCTTTATGGCTACACCTTC.

The rearrangement joins TRBV5-8 to TRBJ2-7; tentative D call: TRBD1 (5 bases). V gave up 2 bases and J gave up 5 bases, with 11 bases separating them. This CDR3 has 13 amino acids. Germline values: CDR1 SGHTS, CDR2 YDEGEE. In DNA form, the CDR3 reads TGTGCCAGCAGCTTAGGGGAAATCCACGAGCAGTACTTC. As protein: CASSLGEIHEQYF.

The chain uses TRBV29-1 and TRBJ2-3; D unresolved. The CDR3 runs to 12 residues. Germline-derived CDR1 and CDR2 are SQVTM and ANQGSEA. V lost 5 bases and J 2 bases, leaving 8 bases between the germline ends. CDR3 loop: CSVSDTTDTQYF. Written as DNA, the CDR3 is TGCAGCGTTAGTGACACCACAGATACGCAGTATTTT.

To note about this clone: Within the sample, other DNA sequences also encode this same CDR3. The chain employs TRBV7-3 and TRBJ2-5, with D hard to call. The CDR3 spans 14 residues. The V and J ends lost 5 bases and 1 base respectively, with 11 bases between them. Germline CDR1 is SGHTA and CDR2 is FQGTGA. CDR3 region: CASSPTGLQETQYF. The CDR3, as DNA: TGTGCCAGCAGCCCCACGGGCCTCCAAGAGACCCAGTACTTC.

This clone was seen a single time. This chain links TRBV28 with TRBJ1-1; D gene uncertain. Trimming left V 3 bases short and J 1 base short, with 3 bases between. Germline V CDR1 and CDR2: MDHEN, SYDVKM. CDR3 length: 12 amino acids. This CDR3 reads CASSLGNTEAFF. CDR3 bases: TGTGCCAGCAGTTTGGGGAACACTGAAGCTTTCTTT.

The chain employs TRBV6-1 and TRBJ2-7; D is unclear. This CDR3 contains 9 residues. Deletions cut 11 bases from V and 2 bases from J, with 4 bases between. CDR1 MNHNS and CDR2 SASEGT come from the germline V gene. CDR3 DNA: TGTGCCGGGGCCTACGAGCAGTACTTC. Its protein product is CAGAYEQYF.

The chain has TRBV5-1 and TRBJ2-7, with D possibly matching TRBD1 (6 bases). Trimming took off 3 bases at V and 3 bases at J, with 13 bases between the two ends. This CDR3 contains 14 residues. Germline loops: CDR1 SGHRS, CDR2 YFSETQ. The CDR3 loop reads CASSSGAGVYEQYF. The CDR3 DNA reads TGCGCCAGCAGCTCCGGGGCAGGGGTCTACGAGCAGTACTTC.

The chain joins TRBV7-6 to TRBJ2-5; D unresolved. V dropped 4 bases and J dropped 1 base, with 7 bases sitting between them. The CDR3 consists of 13 residues. Germline CDR1 SGHVS, CDR2 FNYEAQ. The CDR3 DNA reads TGTGCCAGCAGCTCGTTATCCCAAGAGACCCAGTACTTC. It yields the protein CASSSLSQETQYF.

The rearrangement joins TRBV19 to TRBJ1-5; D not resolved. The CDR3 runs 12 residues. The V end lost 3 bases, the J end lost 0 bases, and 0 bases lay between the germline ends. The V gene's germline CDR1 is LNHDA and CDR2 SQIVND (reference sequence). The CDR3 spells CASSISNQPQHF. CDR3 coding DNA: TGTGCCAGTAGTATTAGCAATCAGCCCCAGCATTTT.

The V gene is TRBV7-3, the J gene TRBJ2-1; 13 nucleotides line up with TRBD2. The trim removed 1 base at V and 8 bases at J, leaving 8 bases unmatched. Germline lookup yields CDR1 SGHTA and CDR2 FQGTGA. This CDR3 has 17 residues. CDR3 protein: CASSLRDPGLAGDEQFF. For the CDR3, the DNA is TGTGCCAGCAGCTTAAGAGATCCCGGACTAGCGGGAGATGAGCAGTTCTTC. Drawing the rest from reference TRBV7-3 and TRBJ2-1, the complete variable domain is GAGVSQTPSNKVTEKGKYVELRCDPISGHTALYWYRQSLGQGPEFLIYFQGTGAADDSGLPNDRFFAVRPEGSVSTLKIQRTERGDSAVYLCASSLRDPGLAGDEQFFGPGTRLTVL.

This clone has only one observation. The chain couples TRBV19 to TRBJ1-2; tentatively, D is TRBD1 (5 bases). The germline V and J ends were trimmed by 7 bases and 7 bases, with 19 bases remaining between them. The CDR3 is made up of 14 amino acids. The germline V gene has CDR1 LNHDA and CDR2 SQIVND (reference sequence). The CDR3 region has the DNA TGTGCCAGTAAGTTGGTGGACCGCGACAGTGGCTACACCTTC. Protein product: CASKLVDRDSGYTF.

The chain links TRBV5-4 to TRBJ2-6; TRBD2 might be the D (5 bases). Germline loops: CDR1 SGHNT, CDR2 YYREEE (reference sequence). The V gene lost 0 bases and the J gene lost 1 base, with 11 bases spanning the gap. This CDR3 region has 17 residues. For the CDR3, the DNA is TGTGCCAGCAGCTTGGGTACAGCGGATTCTGGGGCCAACGTCCTGACTTTC. Amino acids: CASSLGTADSGANVLTF. Full variable domain (missing parts from reference TRBV5-4 and TRBJ2-6): ETGVTQSPTHLIKTRGQQVTLRCSSQSGHNTVSWYQQALGQGPQFIFQYYREEENGRGNFPPRFSGLQFPNYSSELNVNALELDDSALYLCASSLGTADSGANVLTFGAGSRLTVL.

J is TRBJ1-1 and V is TRBV7-8; D is undetermined. V was pared by 5 bases and J by 5 bases, with 12 bases between. This CDR3 is 13 amino acids long. CDR1 is SGHVS and CDR2 is FQNEAQ in the germline V gene. The CDR3 region is CASSLRGRTEAFF. CDR3 nucleotide sequence: TGTGCCAGCAGCCTTAGAGGGAGGACTGAAGCTTTCTTT.

V usage is TRBV2 and J usage is TRBJ2-3; no reliable D call. Germline loops: CDR1 SNHLY, CDR2 FYNNEI. V gave up 4 bases and J gave up 5 bases, with 7 bases separating them. The CDR3 runs 12 residues. The CDR3 DNA reads TGTGCCAGCAGTGCTCAGCTAGATACGCAGTATTTT. Amino acids: CASSAQLDTQYF.

This chain joins TRBV5-6 and TRBJ2-3; D gene ambiguous. Germline V gives CDR1 SGHDT, CDR2 YYEEEE. The CDR3 spans 15 residues. V was cut by 0 bases and J by 3 bases, with 11 bases left in between. CDR3 DNA: TGTGCCAGCAGCTTGGGCCGGTGGGCGACAGATACGCAGTATTTT. It is translated as CASSLGRWATDTQYF.

This chain joins TRBV5-4 and TRBJ2-7, with D possibly being TRBD1 (6 bases). The CDR3 spans 13 residues. From germline, CDR1 is SGHNT and CDR2 YYREEE (reference sequence). V was pared by 1 base and J by 5 bases, with 10 bases between. The CDR3 loop reads CASSLQGYDEQYF. The CDR3 DNA reads TGTGCCAGCAGCTTGCAGGGGTACGACGAGCAGTACTTC.

The chain has TRBV6-6 and TRBJ1-2, with D possibly matching TRBD1 (5 bases). V dropped 4 bases and J dropped 6 bases, with 15 bases sitting between them. This CDR3 is built from 14 residues. Germline assignment: CDR1 MNHNY and CDR2 SVGAGI (reference sequence). The chain's CDR3 is CASSSKGPADGYTF. DNA of the CDR3: TGTGCCAGCAGTTCTAAGGGGCCAGCTGATGGCTACACCTTC.

The table lists this clone with a count of one. The rearrangement uses TRBV5-6 and TRBJ2-2; weak D call: TRBD2 (5 bases). The CDR3 is 14 residues long. Looked up from germline, CDR1 is SGHDT and CDR2 is YYEEEE. V gave up 7 bases and J gave up 4 bases, with 14 bases separating them. CDR3 residues: CASAGGRGTGELFF. DNA of the CDR3: TGTGCCAGCGCGGGCGGACGTGGCACCGGGGAGCTGTTTTTT. The variable domain in full, completed from reference TRBV5-6 and TRBJ2-2, reads DAGVTQSPTHLIKTRGQQVTLRCSPKSGHDTVSWYQQALGQGPQFIFQYYEEEERQRGNFPDRFSGHQFPNYSSELNVNALLLGDSALYLCASAGGRGTGELFFGEGSRLTVL.

The J gene is TRBJ2-5, the V gene TRBV29-1, with 10 bases identical to TRBD2. The junction had 14 bases not matched to a gene; V was cut back by 3 bases and J by 4 bases. Germline assignment: CDR1 SQVTM and CDR2 ANQGSEA. CDR3 size: 17 residues. The CDR3 DNA reads TGCAGCGTTGACGGCGATCCTAGCGGGAGCCGCCTAGAGACCCAGTACTTC. This encodes CSVDGDPSGSRLETQYF.

The rearrangement uses TRBV7-2 and TRBJ1-1; D uncertain. Deletions cut 1 base from V and 0 bases from J, with 12 bases between. Looked up from germline, CDR1 is SGHTA and CDR2 is FQGNSA. The CDR3 consists of 16 residues. CDR3 amino acids: CASSLGAGYMNTEAFF. The DNA of the CDR3 is TGTGCCAGCAGCTTAGGGGCGGGATATATGAACACTGAAGCTTTCTTT.

J is TRBJ2-7 and V is TRBV7-9; 8 bases are a match to TRBD2. CDR3 size: 16 residues. Germline V gene data show CDR1 as SEHNR and CDR2 as FQNEAQ (reference sequence). V shed 2 bases and J 6 bases; nucleotides not matched to a gene: 12. The CDR3 DNA is TGTGCCAGCAGCTTACGCGGGGGGCTTCCCTCAGGCGAGCAGTACTTC. Its protein is CASSLRGGLPSGEQYF.

This clone has a handful of counts. Here the CDR3 reads CAISETGDLELFF. The CDR3 nucleotides are TGTGCCATCAGTGAAACAGGGGATTTGGAGCTGTTTTTT. The J gene is TRBJ2-2, the V gene TRBV10-3; TRBD1 aligns across 7 bases. With 3 bases clipped from V and 10 bases from J, the junction kept 5 bases outside the gene matches. The germline gives CDR1 ENHRY, CDR2 SYGVKD. CDR3 length: 13 amino acids.

V and J are TRBV15 and TRBJ2-7; maybe TRBD2 (6 bases). The length of the CDR3 is 16 residues. Germline loops: CDR1 LNHNV, CDR2 YYDKDF (reference sequence). The ends were cut back, 1 base at V and 6 bases at J, with 19 bases in the middle. For the CDR3, the DNA is TGTGCCACCAGCAGAGTTGCGGGGCTGGAGGGCTCCGAGCAGTACTTC. Protein sequence: CATSRVAGLEGSEQYF.

The rearrangement uses TRBV6-1 and TRBJ2-7; possibly TRBD2 for D (5 bases). The germline gives CDR1 MNHNS, CDR2 SASEGT. The CDR3 has 11 amino acids. V lost 6 bases and J lost 6, with 9 bases in between. This CDR3 is CASRDWLEQYF. DNA of the CDR3: TGTGCCAGCAGGGACTGGCTCGAGCAGTACTTC.

The rearrangement links TRBV5-1 to TRBJ1-1, with TRBD1 matching 8 bases. J was trimmed by 5 bases and V by 3 bases; bases with no gene match: 9. Per germline, CDR1 SGHRS and CDR2 YFSETQ. The CDR3 has 15 residues. The CDR3 nucleotides read TGCGCCAGCAGCTCCCGGACAGGGCAGGGTACTGAAGCTTTCTTT. Amino acids: CASSSRTGQGTEAFF.

The chain uses TRBV10-3 and TRBJ1-2; D is undetermined. The CDR3 extends over 15 amino acids. The ends were cut back, 10 bases at V and 2 bases at J, with 20 bases in the middle. Germline V gene sequence: CDR1 ENHRY, CDR2 SYGVKD. CDR3 sequence reads: CANSEGPSGNYGYTF. CDR3 coding DNA: TGTGCCAACTCGGAGGGTCCCTCAGGCAACTATGGCTACACCTTC.

The chain joins TRBV4-1 to TRBJ2-7; tentatively, D is TRBD1 or TRBD2 (5 bases each). Germline loops: CDR1 MGHRA, CDR2 YSYEKL. CDR3 size: 15 residues. V was cut by 1 base and J by 0 bases, with 10 bases left in between. The DNA of the CDR3 is TGCGCCAGCAGCCAAGCAGCCGGGGCCTCCTACGAGCAGTACTTC. This encodes CASSQAAGASYEQYF.

The chain carries TRBV5-1 and TRBJ1-2; 7 bases are a match to TRBD1. The V gene end was trimmed by 1 base and the J gene end by 7 bases; junction bases not matched to a gene: 4. The CDR3 has 13 residues. Germline CDR1 reads SGHRS; CDR2 reads YFSETQ. Here the CDR3 DNA reads TGCGCCAGCAGCTTGACAGGGGAATCTGGCTACACCTTC. This gives the protein CASSLTGESGYTF.